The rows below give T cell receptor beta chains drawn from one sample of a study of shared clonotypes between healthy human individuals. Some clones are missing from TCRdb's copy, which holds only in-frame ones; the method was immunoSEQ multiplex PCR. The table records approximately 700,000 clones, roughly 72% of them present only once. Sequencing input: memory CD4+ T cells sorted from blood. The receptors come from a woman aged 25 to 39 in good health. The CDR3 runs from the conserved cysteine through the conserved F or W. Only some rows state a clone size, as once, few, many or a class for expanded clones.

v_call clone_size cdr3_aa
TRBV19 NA CASSSSLGTDTQYF
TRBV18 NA CASSPSARGGTGELFF
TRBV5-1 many CASSPGTENTGELFF
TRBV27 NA CATRTGGGNEQFF
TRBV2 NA CASRDKLINEKLFF
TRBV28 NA CASTKGPLGGDTQYF
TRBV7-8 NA CASRVTGVLYNEQFF
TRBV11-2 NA CASSPPVNPKQYF
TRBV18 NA CASSESQVSEQYF
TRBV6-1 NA CASSEGVGNTGELFF
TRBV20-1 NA CSTSGNNEQFF
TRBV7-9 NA CASSLGLKGNFSYGYTF
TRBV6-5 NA CASSYSGQLDHEQYF
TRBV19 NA CASSIAPGNNYGYTF
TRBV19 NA CASSQSGTRGNNEQFF
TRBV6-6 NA CASTDSGANVLTF
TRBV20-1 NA CSAGQPREQFF
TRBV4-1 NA CATRGTGGYEQYF
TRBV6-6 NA CASRKGQNQETQYF
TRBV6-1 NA CASRQGPATNEKLFF
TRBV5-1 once CASSLDIGYNAKAFF
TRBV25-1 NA CASSERQGAGELFF
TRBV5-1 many CASSPDNEQFF
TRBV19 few CASSSGQGKTSGNTIYF
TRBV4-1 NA CASSLGRGGTGELFF
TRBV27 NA CASSLSGTWNTEAFF
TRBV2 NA CASSEGGKQPQHF
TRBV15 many CATSRDRTATYGYTF
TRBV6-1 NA CASSDYLRAGFEQFF
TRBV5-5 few CASSLEYMGREQYF
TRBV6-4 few CASSDRGLGNQPQHF
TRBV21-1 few CASSKRQGIRGYTF
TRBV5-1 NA CASTPLRGTVTEAFF
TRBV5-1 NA CASSPTGTEETQYF
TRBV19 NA CASSGPRRNEQFF